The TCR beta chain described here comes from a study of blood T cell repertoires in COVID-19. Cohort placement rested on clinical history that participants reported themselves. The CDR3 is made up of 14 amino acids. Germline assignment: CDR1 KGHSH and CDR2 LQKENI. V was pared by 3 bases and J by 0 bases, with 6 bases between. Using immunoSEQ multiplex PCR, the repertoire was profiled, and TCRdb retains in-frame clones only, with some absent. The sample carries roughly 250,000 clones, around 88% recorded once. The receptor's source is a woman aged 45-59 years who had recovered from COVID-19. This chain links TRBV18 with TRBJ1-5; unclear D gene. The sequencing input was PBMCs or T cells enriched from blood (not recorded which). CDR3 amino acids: CASSPVYSNQPQHF. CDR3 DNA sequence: TGTGCCAGCTCACCTGTATATAGCAATCAGCCCCAGCATTTT.